Listed below are T cell receptor beta chains from one sample, sequenced in a study of blood T cells in healthy people across ages. TCRdb fed the 5' RACE reads into MiXCR, producing one record per CDR3 protein. The data show 730,000 or so distinct CDR3 sequences, about 43% seen once. The sample consisted of blood. The receptors were sampled from a man aged 80 or over in good health. CDR3s include the opening cysteine and the closing phenylalanine or tryptophan. The order of the fields is V gene, clone size, J gene, D gene, CDR3 DNA, CDR3 protein. A D gene is named only where the DNA matches it firmly. Clone size is stated in some rows and not others, as once, few, many or a class when expanded.

TRBV20-1	.	TRBJ2-1	.	TGCAGTGCTAGAGACCAGACCCATGAGCAGTTCTTC	CSARDQTHEQFF
TRBV5-1	.	TRBJ2-7	.	TGCGCCAGCAGCTGGGGGGGACAGGTCTACGAGCAGTACTTC	CASSWGGQVYEQYF
TRBV6-4	.	TRBJ1-1	.	TGTGCCAGCAGTGAAGGGGAAGGGACTGAAGCTTTCTTT	CASSEGEGTEAFF
TRBV4-1	.	TRBJ2-3	.	TGCGCCAGCAGCCAAGAGGGAAGATTCACAGATACGCAGTATTTT	CASSQEGRFTDTQYF
TRBV29-1	many	TRBJ2-7	TRBD1	TGCAGCGTTGAAGCAGGGACAGCCTACGAGCAGTACTTC	CSVEAGTAYEQYF
TRBV5-1	.	TRBJ2-6	TRBD2	TGCGCCAGCAGCCCCGGGACTAGCGGGGGGCGGAACTCTGGGGCCAACGTCCTGACTTTC	CASSPGTSGGRNSGANVLTF
TRBV6-5	.	TRBJ2-1	.	TGTGCCAGCAGTTACGGACAGCAAGGGCCCTACAATGAGCAGTTCTTC	CASSYGQQGPYNEQFF
TRBV5-1	.	TRBJ2-3	.	TGCGCCAGCAGCCCATGGGACAGCACAGATACGCAGTATTTT	CASSPWDSTDTQYF
TRBV6-2/TRBV6-3	few	TRBJ2-7	.	TGTGCCAGCAGTCAACGGGGTTCCCTCTCCTACGAGCAGTACTTC	CASSQRGSLSYEQYF
TRBV12-3/TRBV12-4	few	TRBJ2-7	TRBD1	TGTGCCAGCAGTTTTTCGACCGGGACAGGGAAGCACGAGCAGTACTTC	CASSFSTGTGKHEQYF
TRBV6-5	.	TRBJ1-1	.	TGTGCCAGCAGGTTATCTATCGTGGACACTGAAGCTTTCTTT	CASRLSIVDTEAFF
TRBV29-1	many	TRBJ2-7	TRBD1	TGCAGCGTTGTAGGGACAGGGGGTGTTAACGAGCAGTACTTC	CSVVGTGGVNEQYF
TRBV20-1	.	TRBJ2-2	.	TGCAGTGCTAGAGAATTAGGTCAAAGCCGCGGGGAGCTGTTTTTT	CSARELGQSRGELFF
TRBV11-3	many	TRBJ2-1	TRBD1	TGTGCCAGCAGCTTAGTAGACAGGGGGCATCGGTTCTTC	CASSLVDRGHRFF
TRBV27	.	TRBJ1-4	.	TGTGCCAGCAGTTTAATTTCAGGAGCCCCCGCAACTAATGAAAAACTGTTTTTT	CASSLISGAPATNEKLFF
TRBV12-3/TRBV12-4	.	TRBJ1-4	TRBD1	TGTGCCAGCAGGGGGACAGTTAATGAAAAACTGTTTTTT	CASRGTVNEKLFF
TRBV2	many	TRBJ2-1	.	TGTGCCAGCAGTGAAGCGGGTAGCTCCTACAATGAGCAGTTCTTC	CASSEAGSSYNEQFF
TRBV9	.	TRBJ2-1	TRBD2	TGTGCCAGCAGCGTAGAGCTAGCGGGGGGCGGTCACACCGGGGAGCTGTTCTTC	CASSVELAGGGHTGELFF
TRBV6-1	few	TRBJ2-5	.	TGTGCCAGCAGTGAATTACAGGGGCCCGGGGGGACCCAGTACTTC	CASSELQGPGGTQYF
TRBV12-3/TRBV12-4	once	TRBJ1-4	.	TGTGCCAGCAGTTTAGGTCAGGATGAAAAACTGTTTTTT	CASSLGQDEKLFF
TRBV20-1	.	TRBJ2-3	TRBD2	TGCAGTGCTATTAATAGCGGGGGGGCAGATACGCAGTATTTT	CSAINSGGADTQYF
TRBV4-3	many	TRBJ2-1	.	TGCGCCAGCAGCCAAGATAAGGGTACTGAGCAGTTCTTC	CASSQDKGTEQFF
TRBV24-1	.	TRBJ2-1	TRBD1	TGTGCCACCAGTGATTTGGGGGCCGGGACAGGGGGCAATGAGCAGTTCTTC	CATSDLGAGTGGNEQFF
TRBV28	few	TRBJ2-1	TRBD2	TGTGCCAGCAGTTTAGCGTTGCGGGAGATCGATGAGCAGTTCTTC	CASSLALREIDEQFF
TRBV4-1	.	TRBJ2-3	.	TGCGCCAGCAGCCAAGCTCCCAGGGGTAGCACAGATACGCAGTATTTT	CASSQAPRGSTDTQYF
TRBV20-1	.	TRBJ1-5	.	TGCAGTGCCCCGACAGGAGATCAGCCCCAGCATTTT	CSAPTGDQPQHF
TRBV4-3	few	TRBJ2-1	.	TGCGCCAGCAGCCAAGAGGGCCCCTCCTACAATGAGCAGTTCTTC	CASSQEGPSYNEQFF
TRBV5-1	.	TRBJ2-1	.	TGCGCCAGCAGCTTTACAACGGGGGTTGCTGAGCAGTTCTTC	CASSFTTGVAEQFF
TRBV10-3	few	TRBJ2-5	TRBD1	TGTGCCATCAGCCGGGACAGAAAAGAGACCCAGTACTTC	CAISRDRKETQYF
TRBV5-1	.	TRBJ1-5	TRBD1	TGCGCCAGCAGCCCGTTGGACAGGGGGCACCAGCCCCAGCATTTT	CASSPLDRGHQPQHF
TRBV25-1	few	TRBJ1-4	.	TGTGCCAGCAGTGAATACAGGGAAAAACTGTTTTTT	CASSEYREKLFF
TRBV20-1	.	TRBJ2-1	TRBD1	TGCAGTGCCCACGGGGACAGGGGAATGAGGTACAATGAGCAGTTCTTC	CSAHGDRGMRYNEQFF
TRBV20-1	.	TRBJ1-5	TRBD1	TGCAGTGCTAGCTCGGGACAGACCAATCAGCCCCAGCATTTT	CSASSGQTNQPQHF
TRBV20-1	few	TRBJ2-1	TRBD2	TGCAGTGCTAGAGGACTAGCGGGGGGGAAAGATGAGCAGTTCTTC	CSARGLAGGKDEQFF
TRBV7-2	.	TRBJ2-1	TRBD2	TGTGCCAGCAGCACCGGGACTAGCGGGAGTGATGATGAGCAGTTCTTC	CASSTGTSGSDDEQFF
TRBV5-1	.	TRBJ2-3	.	TGCGCCAGCAGCACCGGACATTCGTCGGATACGCAGTATTTT	CASSTGHSSDTQYF
TRBV2	few	TRBJ2-5	.	TGTGCCAGCAGAGACGTCGGGGAGAACCAAGAGACCCAGTACTTC	CASRDVGENQETQYF
TRBV12-3/TRBV12-4	.	TRBJ1-1	.	TGCGCCAGCAGTTTAAACAGCCAGAACACTGAAGCTTTCTTT	CASSLNSQNTEAFF
TRBV12-3/TRBV12-4	.	TRBJ1-6	.	TGTGCCAGCAGCACCGACACGGATAATTCACCCCTCCACTTT	CASSTDTDNSPLHF
TRBV3-1	.	TRBJ1-1	.	TGTGCCAGCAGCACACCACAGCAGCGTCCGAACACTGAAGCTTTCTTT	CASSTPQQRPNTEAFF
TRBV4-3	.	TRBJ2-2	.	TGCGCCAGCAGCCAAGCAACAGGGTTCGCGAACACCGGGGAGCTGTTTTTT	CASSQATGFANTGELFF
TRBV4-3	many	TRBJ2-1	.	TGCGCCAGCAGCCAACGCGAAGGTGGTACCTATGAGCAGTTCTTC	CASSQREGGTYEQFF
TRBV21-1	few	TRBJ2-6	.	.	CASSNWGDGANVLTF
TRBV2	few	TRBJ2-4	.	TGTGCCAGCTGGAGAGGAGCCAAAAACATTCAGTACTTC	CASWRGAKNIQYF